This TCR beta chain was profiled in a study of blood T cell repertoires in COVID-19. Across the study: From the United States, Italy and Spain came samples of acute and convalescent COVID-19. T cells, B-cell-depleted T cells, or PBMCs supplied cDNA or gDNA.

Original processing methods: By means of reference gene primer amplification, nucleated cell counts were estimated. TCRdb's table, derived via immunoSEQ multiplex PCR, lists solely in-frame clones and lacks some. That table is the source of V, J and clone size, and D and trimming were worked out from the DNA. The table shows around 400,000 clones, with more than 70% occurring only once. Enrollment of patients from Seattle took place during active infection, with longitudinal follow-up. The TCR was taken from a woman in her sixties or seventies with COVID-19, enrolled during active disease. The sample consisted of peripheral blood.

The CDR3 nucleotides read TGTGCCAGCAGTGTGCCGGGACAGGGTGGGACCGGGGAGCTGTTTTTT. It encodes CASSVPGQGGTGELFF. The rearrangement links TRBV27 to TRBJ2-2; 9 nucleotides align to TRBD1. The CDR3 totals 16 residues. The germline gives CDR1 MNHEY, CDR2 SMNVEV (reference sequence). With 5 bases clipped from V and 5 bases from J, the junction kept 9 bases outside the gene matches.